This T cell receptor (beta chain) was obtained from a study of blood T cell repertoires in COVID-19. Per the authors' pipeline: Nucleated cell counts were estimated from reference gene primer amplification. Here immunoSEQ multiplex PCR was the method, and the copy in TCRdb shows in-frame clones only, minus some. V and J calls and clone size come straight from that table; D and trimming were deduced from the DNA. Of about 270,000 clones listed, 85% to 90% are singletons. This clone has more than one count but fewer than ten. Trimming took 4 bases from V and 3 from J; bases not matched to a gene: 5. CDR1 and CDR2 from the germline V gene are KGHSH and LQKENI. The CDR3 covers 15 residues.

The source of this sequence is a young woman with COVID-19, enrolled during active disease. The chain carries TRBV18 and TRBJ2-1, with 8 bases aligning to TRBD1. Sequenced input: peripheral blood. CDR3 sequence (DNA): TGTGCCAGCTCACTCTTCGACAGGGGCTACAATGAGCAGTTCTTC. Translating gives CASSLFDRGYNEQFF.